This T cell receptor (beta chain) originates from a study of identical twins (TCRdb year 2016). Study-wide context: TCR alpha and beta repertoires from monozygotic twins, unrelated adults of various ages and cord blood were deep-sequenced to test whether fetal clonotypes persist. To rule out contamination, replicate twin experiments were performed at different times with different library preparation protocols. Study-wide conclusions, independent of this receptor: In beta out-of-frame sequences, excess twin sharing was weaker, because having fewer shared sequences lowered the signal-to-noise ratio. In monozygotic twins, out-of-frame TCR alpha sharing was systematically underestimated by recombination models, although the models agreed with sharing between unrelated individuals. Compared with coincidental sharing between unrelated individuals, out-of-frame TCR alpha sequences shared between twins showed an excess of sequences with low generation probability. Invariant T cells such as MAIT and iNKT could partly confound zero-insertion analyses, though diverse VJ usage argued against this for most clonotypes. Because the same donors could not be followed over many years, the conclusions depended on cross-sectional statistical analysis. Fewer insertions were carried by abundant cord blood beta clonotypes, a similar but weaker trend appeared in young adult naive repertoires, and no such trend appeared in memory repertoires.

Many counts were recorded for this clonotype. Its antigen remains undetermined. No much larger clone is present one base from it, and per-base qualities are unavailable. Every donor was a healthy Caucasian. The library came from 5' RACE. The sequencer was an Illumina HiSeq 2000. Template switching added a universal primer binding site, and the final cDNA carried a unique molecular identifier that allowed TCR cDNA molecules to be counted accurately. First-strand cDNA for TCR alpha and beta chains was synthesized from specific primers in the conserved constant-segment region. To control for contamination, every cDNA library was double barcoded, receiving both a SMART-Mk sample barcode and Illumina barcodes. TruSeq adapter sequences, together with Illumina sample barcodes, were added in two successive PCR steps. The Illumina HiSeq platform was used with custom primers to sequence TCR alpha and beta cDNA libraries. Per the source publication's procedure: MiGEC processed the raw reads to extract unique molecular identifiers, while MiXCR was used to determine the CDR3 positions. For each individual, recombination models were inferred using an EM algorithm with the repgenHMM and IGoR tools. Shared clonotypes were analyzed with the tcR package in R, and sharing was normalized by the product of cloneset sizes. To study raw recombination free of thymic and clonal selection effects, out-of-frame nonproductive sequences were analyzed. Through fastp at Q25 and MiXCR, TCRdb rebuilt clones from the public reads, retaining in-frame beta chains. CDR3 protein sequences are deduplicated, and each keeps its most common genes and DNA. These V and J calls derive from TCRdb rather than the authors' analysis. In this sample the table shows around 1.7 million distinct CDR3 sequences, less than 35% of which occur a single time. The ten largest clones take up around 0.25% of the sample.

Reading the germline V gene gives CDR1 SGHAT and CDR2 FQNNGV. There are 15 amino acids in the CDR3, from cysteine to phenylalanine inclusive. CDR3 DNA is the only sequence kept; it has 45 bases, read in frame from the first base. The germline ends are 15 bases apart after V is trimmed by 3 bases and J by 4 bases. The source is a newborn girl in good health. The rearranged chain carries TRBV11-2 and TRBJ2-5; TRBD1 is a possible D gene, resting on 5 matching bases. The sequenced sample was cord blood. The nucleotides read TGTGCCAGCAGCTTTGGTGTTGGACACCGAGAGACCCAGTACTTC. It specifies CASSFGVGHRETQYF.